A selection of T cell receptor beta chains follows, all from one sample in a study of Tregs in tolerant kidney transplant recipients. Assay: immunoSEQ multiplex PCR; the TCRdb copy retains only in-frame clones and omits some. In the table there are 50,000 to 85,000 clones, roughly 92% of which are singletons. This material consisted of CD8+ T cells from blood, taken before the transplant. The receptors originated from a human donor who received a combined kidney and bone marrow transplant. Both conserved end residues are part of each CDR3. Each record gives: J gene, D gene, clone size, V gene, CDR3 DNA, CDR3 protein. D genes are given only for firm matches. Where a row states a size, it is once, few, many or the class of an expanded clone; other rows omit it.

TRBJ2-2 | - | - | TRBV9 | TGTGCCAGCAGCGTAGAAGCCATCGGGGAGCTGTTTTTT | CASSVEAIGELFF
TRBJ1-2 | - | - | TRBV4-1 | TGCGCCAGCAGCCTTGACAGAGGCAACTATGGCTACACCTTC | CASSLDRGNYGYTF
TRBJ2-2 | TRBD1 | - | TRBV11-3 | TGTGCCAGCAGCTCATACAGGGGCACCGGGGAGCTGTTTTTT | CASSSYRGTGELFF
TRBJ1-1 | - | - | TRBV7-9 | TGTGCCAGCAGCTTAGACACTATAGGCACTGAAGCTTTCTTT | CASSLDTIGTEAFF
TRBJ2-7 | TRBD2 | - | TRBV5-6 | TGTGCCAGCAGCTACGGGACTAGCCCCTACGAGCAGTACTTC | CASSYGTSPYEQYF
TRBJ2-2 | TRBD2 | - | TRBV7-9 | TGTGCCAGCAGCTTAGTGGTGCTAGCGGGTCTTTCTAACACCGGGGAGCTGTTTTTT | CASSLVVLAGLSNTGELFF
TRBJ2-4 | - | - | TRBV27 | TGTGCCAGCGGGCCCTCAACCAAAAACATTCAGTACTTC | CASGPSTKNIQYF
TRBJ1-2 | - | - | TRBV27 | TGTGCCAGCAGGGCGATTCAGGGAGGGAATGGCTACACCTTC | CASRAIQGGNGYTF
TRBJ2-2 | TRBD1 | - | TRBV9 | TGTGCCAGCAGCGTAACAGGGGGCGCTGGGATCACCGGGGAGCTGTTTTTT | CASSVTGGAGITGELFF
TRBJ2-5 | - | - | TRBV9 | TGTGCCAGCAGCGTAGAGGGTAGCGTGGGGACCCAGTACTTC | CASSVEGSVGTQYF
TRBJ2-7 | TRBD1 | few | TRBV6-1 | TGTGCCAGCAGCTACAGGGGGGAGCAGTACTTC | CASSYRGEQYF
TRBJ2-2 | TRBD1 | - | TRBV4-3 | TGCGCCAGCAGCCATCCAGGGGGCCTGGCCGGGGAGCTGTTTTTT | CASSHPGGLAGELFF
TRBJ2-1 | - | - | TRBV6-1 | TGTGCCAGCAGTGAATTGGTGTCGGCAGGATTGAATGAGCAGTTCTTC | CASSELVSAGLNEQFF
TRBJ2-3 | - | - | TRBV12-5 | TGTGCTTCTCGAGGTTGGGACAACACAGATACGCAGTATTTT | CASRGWDNTDTQYF
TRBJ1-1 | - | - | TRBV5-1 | TGCGCCAGCAGCTTGGGAGGGTTGGACCATGCTTTCTTT | CASSLGGLDHAFF
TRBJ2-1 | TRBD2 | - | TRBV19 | TGTGCCAGTAGTATAATGGGGACTAGCGAGGTGCAGTTCTTC | CASSIMGTSEVQFF
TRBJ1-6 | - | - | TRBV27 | TGTGCCAGCAGTCCGCGGGGAGGGGAGAACTCCCCCCTCCACTTT | CASSPRGGENSPLHF
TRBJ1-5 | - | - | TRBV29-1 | TGCAGCGTCCGACAAGCCAATCAGCCCCAGCATTTT | CSVRQANQPQHF
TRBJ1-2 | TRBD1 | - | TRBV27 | TGTGCCAGCAGTCTGACAGGGGTGCATTTTTATGGCTACACCTTC | CASSLTGVHFYGYTF
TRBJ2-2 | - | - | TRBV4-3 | TGCGCCAGCAGCCAAGACATCCCGGGATTGGGTACCGGGGAGCTGTTTTTT | CASSQDIPGLGTGELFF
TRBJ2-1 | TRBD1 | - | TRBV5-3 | TGTGCCAGAAGGGAGCCATCTACACAGGGGTGCAATGAGCAGTTCTTC | CARREPSTQGCNEQFF
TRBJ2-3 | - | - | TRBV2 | TGTGCCAGCAGTGATCGGAACCAGGACACAGATACGCAGTATTTT | CASSDRNQDTDTQYF
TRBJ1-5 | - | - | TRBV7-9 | TGTGCCAGCAGCACCGACACCTCGGGCAATCAGCCCCAGCATTTT | CASSTDTSGNQPQHF
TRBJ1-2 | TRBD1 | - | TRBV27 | TGTGCCAGCAGTAAATACCAGGGGGACTATGGCTACACCTTC | CASSKYQGDYGYTF
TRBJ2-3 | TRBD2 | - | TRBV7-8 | TGTGCCAGCAGCTTCGGTCTAGCGGGAGAGGTGAGGACAGATACGCAGTATTTT | CASSFGLAGEVRTDTQYF
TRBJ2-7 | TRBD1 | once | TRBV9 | TGTGCCAGCAGCGTAGGGACAGGGACCTACGAGCAGTACTTC | CASSVGTGTYEQYF
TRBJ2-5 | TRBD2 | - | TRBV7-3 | TGTGCCAGCAGCCCCGGAGGGTCTAGCGGGGAGACCCAGTACTTC | CASSPGGSSGETQYF
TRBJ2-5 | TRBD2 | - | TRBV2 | TGTGCCAGCACTTGGACTAGCGGGGATCAAGAGACCCAGTACTTC | CASTWTSGDQETQYF
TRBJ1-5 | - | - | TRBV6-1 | TGTGCCAGCAGTGAACCACAGGGCCCCTATAGCAATCAGCCCCAGCATTTT | CASSEPQGPYSNQPQHF
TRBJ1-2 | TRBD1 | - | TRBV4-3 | TGCGCCAGCAGCCAAACCCGGACAGGGGGATATGGCTACACCTTC | CASSQTRTGGYGYTF
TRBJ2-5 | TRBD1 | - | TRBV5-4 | TGTGCCAGCAGCTGGGACAGCCCTAAACAAGAGACCCAGTACTTC | CASSWDSPKQETQYF
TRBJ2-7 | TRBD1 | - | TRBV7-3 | TGTGCCAGCAGCTTTTGTAGGACAGGAACCTACGAGCAGTACTTC | CASSFCRTGTYEQYF
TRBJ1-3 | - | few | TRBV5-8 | TGTGCCAGCAGCCCAGGCAGGGAACCTGGAAACACCATATATTTT | CASSPGREPGNTIYF
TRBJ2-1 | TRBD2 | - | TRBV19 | TGTGCCAGTAGTATGGGAGCGGGGGGTTATAATGAGCAGTTCTTC | CASSMGAGGYNEQFF
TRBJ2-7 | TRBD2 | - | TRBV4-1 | TGCGCCAGCAGCCAAGAAACAGCGGGAGTGGCCGGCTACGAGCAGTACTTC | CASSQETAGVAGYEQYF
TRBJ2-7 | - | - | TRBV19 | TGTGCCAGTAGTGCAGGGTTCGCCTACGAGCAGTACTTC | CASSAGFAYEQYF
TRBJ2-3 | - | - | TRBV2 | TGTGCCAGCACCCGAGCGCCCGGTATTAGCACAGATACGCAGTATTTT | CASTRAPGISTDTQYF